The clone carrying this T cell receptor beta chain was seen repeatedly, ten times or more. The CDR3 loop spans 15 amino acids. V gave up 7 bases and J gave up 5 bases, with 21 bases separating them. The V gene's germline CDR1 is SGHRS and CDR2 YFSETQ. TCRdb analysed the reads with MiXCR anew, one entry per CDR3 protein. The sample lists fewer than 250,000 distinct CDR3 sequences, around 30% occurring once. This sample was taken from a study of kidney transplant recipient with SARS-CoV-2 infection. The starting material was a blood sample, obtained at baseline and between days 110 and 120 from a kidney transplant recipient. The chain uses TRBV5-1 and TRBJ2-5; a possible D gene is TRBD1 (6 bases). The sequence came from a male patient between 25 and 39 years old who had COVID-19 and was a kidney transplant recipient. Some T cells may trace back to the graft donor. CDR3 sequence reads: CASCPDLARGETQYF. The CDR3 nucleotides read TGCGCCAGCTGTCCTGACCTTGCGAGGGGGGAGACCCAGTACTTC.